Following are 24 T cell receptor beta chains from one sample sequenced in a study of spatial heterogeneity in lung cancer. Time point denoted: blood at routine non-recurrence follow-up after resection. Each CDR3 protein gets one entry after TCRdb re-called the 5' RACE reads with MiXCR. Among 35,000 to 45,000 distinct CDR3 sequences listed, under 9% were seen once. The material sequenced was PBMCs, taken at follow-up. These receptors were obtained from a male donor with early-stage non-small cell lung cancer.

This clonotype appeared many times. The chain employs TRBV6-1 and TRBJ2-7; no firm D call. The CDR3 length is 11 residues. V lost 3 bases, J lost 1 base, and 1 base lay in between. Germline values: CDR1 MNHNS, CDR2 SASEGT. This chain's CDR3 is CASSESYEQYF. The DNA of the CDR3 is TGTGCCAGCAGTGAGTCCTACGAGCAGTACTTC.

In this sample, this clonotype turned up a few times. The chain has TRBV7-9 and TRBJ2-3, with D uncertain. V lost 1 base and J lost 2, with 7 bases in between. CDR3 length: 14 amino acids. Germline CDR1 reads SEHNR; CDR2 reads FQNEAQ (reference sequence). The CDR3 sequence is CASSLVGNTDTQYF. The CDR3 DNA reads as TGTGCCAGCAGCTTAGTGGGAAACACAGATACGCAGTATTTT.

Many counts were recorded for this clonotype. The CDR3 DNA reads TGTGCCAGCAGCCAAGAAAGGGCAGGCAGGGGGCTCGGCCGGAGAAACACCATATATTTT. It specifies CASSQERAGRGLGRRNTIYF. This chain uses TRBV4-2 with TRBJ1-3; TRBD1 aligns across 8 bases. The length of the CDR3 is 20 residues. Germline loops: CDR1 LGHNA, CDR2 YNFKEQ. With V trimmed by 0 bases and J by 5 bases, 18 bases remained unmatched.

This sequence joins TRBV5-1 and TRBJ2-7, with D perhaps TRBD1 (5 bases). With 4 bases removed from V and 2 bases from J, the gap between germline ends came to 16 bases. The CDR3 has 15 amino acids. The V gene's germline CDR1 is SGHRS and CDR2 YFSETQ. CDR3 sequence: CASSPLAGPAYEQYF. The CDR3 coding sequence is TGCGCCAGCAGCCCCCTGGCAGGGCCCGCCTACGAGCAGTACTTC.

This clonotype was counted at least ten times. The V call is TRBV2, the J call TRBJ2-5, with 11 bases that match TRBD1. Germline V CDR1 and CDR2: SNHLY, FYNNEI. V lost 6 bases and J lost 4; bases outside the gene matches: 7. The CDR3 has 15 residues. Here the CDR3 DNA reads TGTGCCAGCAGGTCTTTCGGGACAGGGGGAGAGACCCAGTACTTC. Its translation is CASRSFGTGGETQYF.

This clonotype was detected only a few times. V gene TRBV5-6 combines with J gene TRBJ1-5; TRBD1 matches at 8 bases. The CDR3 length is 14 residues. V was pared by 4 bases and J by 5 bases, with 5 bases of the junction left unmatched. Germline CDR1 reads SGHDT; CDR2 reads YYEEEE. The CDR3 is CASSLGQGDQPQHF. The CDR3 nucleotides read TGTGCCAGCAGCCTCGGACAGGGAGATCAGCCCCAGCATTTT.

This clonotype was seen at least ten times. The V call is TRBV4-2, the J call TRBJ2-2, with a possible D match to TRBD2 (6 bases). V was pared by 1 base and J by 0 bases, with 9 bases between. The CDR3 runs 16 residues. Germline V lookup: CDR1 LGHNA, CDR2 YNFKEQ. Here the CDR3 DNA reads TGTGCCAGCAGCCAAGCCTGGAGGGCGAACACCGGGGAGCTGTTTTTT. The encoded protein is CASSQAWRANTGELFF.

This clonotype was picked up many times. The chain couples TRBV19 to TRBJ1-1, with TRBD1 matching over 7 bases. V was clipped by 5 bases and J by 1 base; unmatched bases: 7. The length of the CDR3 is 15 residues. Germline V gene sequence: CDR1 LNHDA, CDR2 SQIVND (reference sequence). CDR3 residues: CASSLGTVGNTEAFF. The CDR3 DNA sequence: TGTGCCAGTAGTCTCGGGACAGTGGGGAACACTGAAGCTTTCTTT. The full variable domain, its missing parts supplied by reference TRBV19 and TRBJ1-1, is DGGITQSPKYLFRKEGQNVTLSCEQNLNHDAMYWYRQDPGQGLRLIYYSQIVNDFQKGDIAEGYSVSREKKESFPLTVTSAQKNPTAFYLCASSLGTVGNTEAFFGQGTRLTVV.

This clonotype was recorded many times. The chain is built from TRBV12-3 or TRBV12-4 and TRBJ1-6; maybe TRBD1 (5 bases). The CDR3 is made up of 15 amino acids. V was trimmed by 2 bases and J by 10 bases, leaving 15 bases between them. CDR3 coding DNA: TGTGCCAGCAGTTTAAGGCAGGGCGAAGGCTCACCCCTCCACTTT. This encodes CASSLRQGEGSPLHF.

At least ten counts were recorded for this clonotype. J is TRBJ2-1 and V is TRBV6-5; 7 bases match TRBD2. Per germline, CDR1 MNHEY and CDR2 SVGAGI. There are 13 residues in the CDR3. V shed 10 bases, J shed 1 base, and the junction held 4 bases outside the gene matches. The DNA for the CDR3 is TGTGCCACGAGGGAGGGATCCTACAATGAGCAGTTCTTC. Residues: CATREGSYNEQFF.

Ten or more counts support this clonotype. The chain carries TRBV29-1 and TRBJ2-2; D is perhaps TRBD1 (6 bases). The CDR3 is made up of 15 amino acids. Trimming pared 7 bases from V and 0 bases from J, leaving 15 bases between. CDR1 is SQVTM, CDR2 ANQGSEA, per germline. CDR3 coding DNA: TGCAGCGCCTCCGAGCAGGGGACGAACACCGGGGAGCTGTTTTTT. As protein: CSASEQGTNTGELFF.

This clonotype was detected ten times or more. The V call is TRBV18, the J call TRBJ2-3; no reliable D call. Trimming pared 2 bases from V and 5 bases from J, leaving 11 bases between. This CDR3 is 14 amino acids long. Germline CDR1 and CDR2: KGHSH and LQKENI. CDR3 nucleotides: TGTGCCAGCTCACCAGGGCAGCCAGGAGATACGCAGTATTTT. Its translation: CASSPGQPGDTQYF.

The sample holds many counts of this clonotype. This chain links TRBV19 with TRBJ1-2; 7 positions agree with TRBD1. Germline V CDR1 and CDR2: LNHDA, SQIVND (reference sequence). This CDR3 comprises 11 residues. V trimming: 6 bases; J trimming: 7 bases; junction bases outside the gene matches: 2. The CDR3 sequence is CASRQGSGYTF. For the CDR3, the DNA is TGTGCCAGTAGACAGGGGAGTGGCTACACCTTC.

Ten or more counts support this clonotype. The CDR3 region is CASSWDLLSTDTQYF. Here the CDR3 DNA reads TGTGCCAGCAGCTGGGACCTCTTATCCACAGATACGCAGTATTTT. The V gene is TRBV27, the J gene TRBJ2-3; D could derive from TRBD1 or TRBD2 (5 bases each). The V gene's germline CDR1 is MNHEY and CDR2 SMNVEV (reference sequence). CDR3 length equals 15 residues. V was shortened by 6 bases and J by 2 bases, with 15 bases between the two germline ends.

This clonotype has at least ten counts. The CDR3 DNA reads TGCAGTGCCCGCTCGAGGGCAGGCGTTAATTCACCCCTCCACTTT. This gives the protein CSARSRAGVNSPLHF. The chain links TRBV20-1 to TRBJ1-6, with no clear D. The germline V and J ends were trimmed by 6 bases and 6 bases, with 18 bases remaining between them. The germline gives CDR1 DFQATT, CDR2 SNEGSKA (reference sequence). The CDR3 is made up of 15 amino acids.

The V gene is TRBV2, the J gene TRBJ2-7; D possibly corresponds to TRBD1 (5 bases). CDR3 length: 12 amino acids. V lost 6 bases to trimming and J lost 2 bases, with 8 bases between them. Germline V gene data show CDR1 as SNHLY and CDR2 as FYNNEI. The CDR3 spells CASRSTAYEQYF. DNA of the CDR3: TGTGCCAGCAGATCGACAGCCTACGAGCAGTACTTC.

This clonotype came up many times. The genes are TRBV6-2 or TRBV6-3 and TRBJ2-5; maybe TRBD2 (6 bases). The germline gives CDR1 MNHEY, CDR2 SVGEGT. V was cut by 3 bases and J by 1 base, with 15 bases left in between. CDR3 length: 16 amino acids. In nucleotides, the CDR3 is TGTGCCAGCAGTTATACTATCGGGACTCTCCAAGAGACCCAGTACTTC. Amino acid sequence: CASSYTIGTLQETQYF.

The sample holds many counts of this clonotype. The chain carries TRBV2 and TRBJ2-3, with 10 bases identical to TRBD1. V was clipped by 1 base and J by 3 bases; unmatched bases: 4. CDR1 SNHLY and CDR2 FYNNEI come from the germline V gene. This CDR3 is 16 amino acids long. CDR3 DNA sequence: TGTGCCAGCAGTGAAGGACAGGGGGCGAATACAGATACGCAGTATTTT. This codes for CASSEGQGANTDTQYF.

This clonotype was counted at least ten times. This chain connects TRBV20-1 to TRBJ1-1; no reliable D call. The V end was cut by 7 bases, the J end by 2 bases, with 14 bases between. Germline CDR1 reads DFQATT; CDR2 reads SNEGSKA (reference sequence). CDR3 length: 13 residues. CDR3 loop: CSVNPQGNTEAFF. The CDR3 region has the DNA TGCAGTGTTAACCCTCAAGGAAACACTGAAGCTTTCTTT.

This clonotype has a handful of counts. The chain joins TRBV5-1 to TRBJ1-5; D may be TRBD1 (6 bases). The CDR3 runs to 15 residues. CDR1 SGHRS and CDR2 YFSETQ come from the germline V gene. Trimming took off 2 bases at V and 0 bases at J, with 9 bases between the two ends. CDR3 sequence: CASSFQGNSNQPQHF. For the CDR3, the DNA is TGCGCCAGCAGCTTCCAGGGGAATAGCAATCAGCCCCAGCATTTT. The full variable domain, its missing parts supplied by reference TRBV5-1 and TRBJ1-5, is KAGVTQTPRYLIKTRGQQVTLSCSPISGHRSVSWYQQTPGQGLQFLFEYFSETQRNKGNFPGRFSGRQFSNSRSEMNVSTLELGDSALYLCASSFQGNSNQPQHFGDGTRLSIL.

This clonotype has more than one count but fewer than ten. The chain couples TRBV5-1 to TRBJ2-7, with D unclear. CDR3 length: 14 amino acids. Germline values: CDR1 SGHRS, CDR2 YFSETQ. V was cut by 0 bases and J by 0 bases, with 7 bases left in between. The CDR3 nucleotides read TGCGCCAGCAGCTTGGCAGTCAGCTCCTACGAGCAGTACTTC. This gives the protein CASSLAVSSYEQYF.

This clonotype was seen at least ten times. The CDR3 sequence: CASSEAGLDEQYF. In DNA, the CDR3 is TGTGCCAGCAGCGAGGCGGGGCTTGACGAGCAGTACTTC. This chain joins TRBV7-9 and TRBJ2-7; a possible D gene is TRBD2 (6 bases). This CDR3 has 13 amino acids. Trimming removed 5 bases from V and 5 bases from J, with 13 bases in between. Germline V gives CDR1 SEHNR, CDR2 FQNEAQ (reference sequence).

This clonotype was recorded many times. V gene TRBV29-1 combines with J gene TRBJ2-5; 7 nucleotides line up with TRBD1. After removal of 3 bases from V and 5 bases from J, the junction contained 6 bases not matched to a gene. Germline V CDR1 and CDR2: SQVTM, ANQGSEA. The CDR3 has 13 residues. CDR3 sequence reads: CSVEDRLVETQYF. As DNA, the CDR3 is TGCAGCGTTGAGGACAGGTTGGTGGAGACCCAGTACTTC. The variable domain in full, with the rest retrieved from reference TRBV29-1 and TRBJ2-5, is SAVISQKPSRDICQRGTSLTIQCQVDSQVTMMFWYRQQPGQSLTLIATANQGSEATYESGFVIDKFPISRPNLTFSTLTVSNMSPEDSSIYLCSVEDRLVETQYFGPGTRLLVL.

This clonotype was seen ten or more times. CDR3 in DNA: TGTGCCTGGAGTGGGGGACGGCTAGCCAAAAACATTCAGTACTTC. Its protein is CAWSGGRLAKNIQYF. V and J are TRBV30 and TRBJ2-4; D is tentatively TRBD1 or TRBD2 (5 bases each). Germline V gene sequence: CDR1 GTSNPN, CDR2 SVGIG (reference sequence). The CDR3 is 15 amino acids. V lost 1 base and J lost 0, with 10 bases in between.